This T cell receptor (beta chain) was captured by sequencing in a study of blood T cells in healthy people across ages. Findings and limits, study-wide: Aged donors had fewer naive CD4+ cells and lower diversity than long-lived donors. The fall in TCR beta diversity per million T cells was roughly linear with age.

The CDR3 runs to 13 residues. V lost 5 bases and J lost 7, with 15 bases in between. The germline V gene encodes CDR1 LNHDA and CDR2 SQIVND (reference sequence). This clonotype was observed a handful of times. Its specificity is not known. The use of a sample-barcoded 5' primer and a J-beta primer mix characterized a second PCR of roughly 6 to 11 cycles. TCRdb ran MiXCR on the 5' RACE reads and lists one entry per CDR3 protein. Here the sample spans roughly 1,700,000 distinct CDR3 sequences, 28% being singletons. V and J are TRBV19 and TRBJ2-7, with a possible D match to TRBD1 (6 bases). Material for sequencing was blood. This sequence originates from a woman in her 30s in good health. The DNA for the CDR3 is TGTGCCAGTAGTGGGGGCCAGCGGCGGGAGCAGTACTTC. Translated, it gives CASSGGQRREQYF. The full variable domain, its missing parts supplied by reference TRBV19 and TRBJ2-7, is DGGITQSPKYLFRKEGQNVTLSCEQNLNHDAMYWYRQDPGQGLRLIYYSQIVNDFQKGDIAEGYSVSREKKESFPLTVTSAQKNPTAFYLCASSGGQRREQYFGPGTRLTVT.